A selection of T cell receptor beta chains follows, all from one sample in a study of T cell changes during pregnancy in multiple sclerosis. Generated by immunoSEQ multiplex PCR, the TCRdb table keeps only in-frame clones and is missing some. The data contain approximately 39,000 clones, roughly 92% of them seen just once; the ten biggest clones take up roughly 1.2%. Sequencing used PBMCs (not recorded whether the cells were cultured). These receptors all come from a female donor with multiple sclerosis, enrolled in a pregnancy study. The conserved cysteine and the conserved F or W are not part of the CDR3 here. A row's size may be missing; if present it is once, few, many or a size class.

>TRBV10-1|.|10
ASSVGENEQF
>TRBV18|.|16
ASSPNRDSLDSNQPQH
>TRBV6-6|.|10
ASSGLAGVKF
>TRBV5-1|.|12
ASSLRSGRVEQF
>TRBV28|.|12
ASSLQETNQPQH
>TRBV18|.|13
ASSPGGQFTDTQY
>TRBV7-9|.|12
ASSLKVWLRGYT
>TRBV4-3|.|13
ASSRLAGDSYEQY
>TRBV19|.|12
ASSTEQGTTEAF
>TRBV15|.|13
ATSRSSGSHNEQF
>TRBV5-4|.|13
ASSLAQAGYSEAF
>TRBV5-4|.|11
ASRTVSNYGYT
>TRBV4-3|.|17
ASSQDYVGAAGGEDTQY
>TRBV7-3|.|11
ASSLWDSQTQY
>TRBV19|.|12
ASSIFEAHYGYT
>TRBV30|.|10
AWSPQYNEQF
>TRBV5-8|.|14
ASSPGSRDPNQPQH
>TRBV11-2|.|14
ASSPLGGTGREKLF
>TRBV4-2|.|14
ASSQGRGSSYNEQF
>TRBV2|.|13
ASNEDRGLDNEQF
>TRBV10-2|.|11
ASCIQENTEAF
>TRBV5-5|once|16
ASSLAVEAGLGRETQY
>TRBV9|once|13
ASSVLGSLDTEAF
>TRBV19|.|17
ASSIGPPGLAGGAYEQY